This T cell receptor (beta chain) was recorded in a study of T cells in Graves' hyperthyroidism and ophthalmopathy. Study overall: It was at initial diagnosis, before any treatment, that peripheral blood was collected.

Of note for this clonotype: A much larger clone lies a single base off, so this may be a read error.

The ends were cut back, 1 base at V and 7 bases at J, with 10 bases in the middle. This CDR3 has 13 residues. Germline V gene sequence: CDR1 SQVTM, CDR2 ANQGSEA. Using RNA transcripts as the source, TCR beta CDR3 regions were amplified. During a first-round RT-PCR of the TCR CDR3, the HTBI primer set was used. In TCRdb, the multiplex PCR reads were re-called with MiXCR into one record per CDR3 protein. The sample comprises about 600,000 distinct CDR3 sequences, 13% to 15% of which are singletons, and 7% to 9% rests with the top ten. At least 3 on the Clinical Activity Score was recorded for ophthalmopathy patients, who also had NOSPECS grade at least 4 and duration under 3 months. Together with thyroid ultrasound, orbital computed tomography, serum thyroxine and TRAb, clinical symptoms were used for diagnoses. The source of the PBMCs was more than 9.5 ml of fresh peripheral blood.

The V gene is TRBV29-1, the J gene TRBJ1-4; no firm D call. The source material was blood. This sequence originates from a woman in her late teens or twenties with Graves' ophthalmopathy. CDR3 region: CSVEGAGSEKLFF. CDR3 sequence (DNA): TGCAGCGTTGAAGGGGCGGGGAGTGAAAAACTGTTTTTT.